This entry describes one T cell receptor beta chain. Its antigen is not identified. The CDR3 length is 13 residues. Trimming took 6 bases from V and 1 from J; bases not matched to a gene: 1. The germline V gene encodes CDR1 LGHNA and CDR2 YSLEER. The PCR made use of 60 Vbeta and 13 Jbeta primers. Method: immunoSEQ multiplex PCR; TCRdb's copy keeps in-frame clones and lacks some. The sample has about 120,000 clones, roughly 70% seen once; the top ten hold 11%. The sample is drawn from a study of cytomegalovirus exposure and HLA in healthy donors. Study context: Most genotyped donors, 81% of 300 to 400, had Caucasian-associated genetic ancestry. Study-wide results and caveats: HLA alleles showed associations with some 15,000 TCR beta sequences in a later analysis, at a 0.05 false discovery rate.

This rearrangement joins TRBV4-3 to TRBJ2-3; TRBD1 agrees at 7 bases. This receptor was taken from a woman between 45 and 65 years old in good health and CMV-seropositive. Sequencing used PBMCs. In nucleotides, the CDR3 is TGCGCCAGCAGAACAGGGGGCACAGATACGCAGTATTTT. Protein sequence: CASRTGGTDTQYF.